This T cell receptor (beta chain) was identified during a study of cytomegalovirus exposure and HLA in healthy donors. The CDR3 is 14 amino acids. Per germline, CDR1 SEHNR and CDR2 FQNEAQ (reference sequence). V trimming: 5 bases; J trimming: 3 bases; junction bases outside the gene matches: 7. PCR was performed using 60 Vbeta and 13 Jbeta primers. The protocol was immunoSEQ multiplex PCR, while the TCRdb copy is restricted to in-frame clones and leaves out a portion. Of 150,000 to 180,000 clones in the sample, approximately 74% were seen once. Remarks on this clone: The antigen remains undetermined.

The study, taken as a whole, reports: Cytomegalovirus association was assigned to more than 150 TCR beta chains.

The sequence was collected from a man between 18 and 29 years old in good health and CMV-seronegative. Source material: PBMCs. The chain is built from TRBV7-9 and TRBJ2-7; 7 bases line up with TRBD1. CDR3 loop: CASSVDRVDYEQYF. CDR3 coding DNA: TGTGCCAGCAGCGTAGACAGGGTAGACTACGAGCAGTACTTC. Filled out from reference TRBV7-9 and TRBJ2-7, the complete variable domain reads DTGVSQNPRHKITKRGQNVTFRCDPISEHNRLYWYRQTLGQGPEFLTYFQNEAQLEKSRLLSDRFSAERPKGSFSTLEIQRTEQGDSAMYLCASSVDRVDYEQYFGPGTRLTVT.